The 16 T cell receptor beta chains below were found in one sample sequenced in a study of T cells after yellow fever vaccination. TCRdb passed the 5' RACE reads through MiXCR, listing each CDR3 protein once. This sample has under 550,000 distinct CDR3 sequences; 21% occur once, and the top ten carry 16%. The sample in question was PBMCs, obtained around 3 weeks after the first yellow fever vaccination. The receptors were sampled from a man between 18 and 35 years old who received the YFV17D yellow fever vaccine.

This clonotype turned up a few times. This chain links TRBV19 with TRBJ2-2; TRBD1 agrees at 8 bases. Germline V lookup: CDR1 LNHDA, CDR2 SQIVND (reference sequence). The V segment lost 7 bases and the J segment 3 bases; nucleotides outside the gene matches: 4. This CDR3 contains 14 residues. CDR3 sequence reads: CASKVDRDTGELFF. Written as DNA, the CDR3 is TGTGCCAGTAAGGTGGACAGGGACACCGGGGAGCTGTTTTTT.

This clonotype was recorded at least ten times. The chain links TRBV20-1 to TRBJ2-5, with 7 positions matching TRBD2. Per the germline V gene, CDR1 is DFQATT and CDR2 is SNEGSKA (reference sequence). The CDR3 runs to 12 residues. V dropped 6 bases and J dropped 5; count of bases not matched to a gene: 6. CDR3 in DNA: TGCAGTGCGAGGACTAGTCTGGAGACCCAGTACTTC. This sequence encodes CSARTSLETQYF.

This clonotype was detected only a few times. The gene calls are TRBV20-1 and TRBJ2-1, with D perhaps TRBD2 (6 bases). In germline, CDR1 is DFQATT, CDR2 SNEGSKA (reference sequence). The CDR3 spans 14 residues. V lost 1 base and J lost 9, with 16 bases in between. The CDR3 loop is CSARATWTTTEQFF. In DNA, the CDR3 is TGCAGTGCTAGAGCTACTTGGACTACAACTGAGCAGTTCTTC.

This chain links TRBV23-1 with TRBJ2-3; 7 nucleotides match TRBD1. TRBV23-1 is annotated as an ORF whose role is uncertain. CDR3 length: 16 residues. V trimming: 3 bases; J trimming: 7 bases; junction bases outside the gene matches: 13. The CDR3 DNA reads TGCGCCAGCAGTCATTACCGGGACAGAACTTTATATACGCAGTATTTT. Translating it yields CASSHYRDRTLYTQYF.

This clonotype was counted only a few times. The chain combines TRBV10-3 with TRBJ2-5; 9 nucleotides match TRBD1. The V segment lost 3 bases and the J segment 1 base; nucleotides outside the gene matches: 3. Germline CDR1 reads ENHRY; CDR2 reads SYGVKD. The CDR3 length is 15 residues. The CDR3 DNA follows: TGTGCCATCAGTGACCGGGACAGGGTCCAAGAGACCCAGTACTTC. It codes for CAISDRDRVQETQYF.

This clonotype was seen more than once but under ten times. The gene calls are TRBV5-6 and TRBJ2-1; TRBD2 agrees at 7 bases. Germline CDR1 SGHDT, CDR2 YYEEEE. There are 19 residues in the CDR3. The ends lost 2 bases at V and 0 bases at J; junction bases unmatched: 14. CDR3 region: CASSFQSSGGSSSYNEQFF. As DNA, the CDR3 is TGTGCCAGCAGCTTCCAATCCTCCGGGGGGTCGTCCTCCTACAATGAGCAGTTCTTC.

This clonotype was observed a few times. The J gene is TRBJ1-4, the V gene TRBV12-3 or TRBV12-4; no clear D gene. Trimming left V 3 bases short and J 6 bases short, with 5 bases between. This CDR3 is built from 12 residues. The CDR3 region is CASSFRDEKLFF. CDR3 in DNA: TGTGCCAGCAGTTTTAGGGATGAAAAACTGTTTTTT.

This clonotype has a handful of counts. This rearrangement joins TRBV29-1 to TRBJ2-3, with 8 bases fitting TRBD2. This CDR3 is 15 amino acids long. The germline gives CDR1 SQVTM, CDR2 ANQGSEA. V gave up 3 bases and J gave up 2 bases; unmatched junction bases: 7. The DNA of the CDR3 is TGCAGCGTTGATTGGGCCGGGGGGGCCACAGATACGCAGTATTTT. It specifies CSVDWAGGATDTQYF.

The rearrangement links TRBV30 to TRBJ1-2; D perhaps matches TRBD1 (5 bases). From germline, CDR1 is GTSNPN and CDR2 SVGIG (reference sequence). V lost 8 bases and J lost 3, with 13 bases in between. The CDR3 consists of 12 residues. CDR3 sequence reads: CARDRGHYGYTF. CDR3 in DNA: TGTGCCCGGGACCGAGGCCACTATGGCTACACCTTC.

This clonotype occurred a few times. The gene calls are TRBV5-1 and TRBJ1-2; no clear D. Germline V gene data show CDR1 as SGHRS and CDR2 as YFSETQ. The CDR3 has 18 residues. Trimming removed 0 bases from V and 2 bases from J, with 20 bases in between. The CDR3 DNA sequence: TGCGCCAGCAGCTTGGCCCGAGGCATCGACCGCCCCAACTATGGCTACACCTTC. Encoded protein: CASSLARGIDRPNYGYTF.

This clonotype was counted only a few times. This chain joins TRBV12-3 or TRBV12-4 and TRBJ2-4; tentatively, D is TRBD1 (5 bases). This CDR3 is built from 13 residues. Deletions cut 3 bases from V and 12 bases from J, with 15 bases between. The chain's CDR3 is CASSFGAGFPQYF. The CDR3, as DNA: TGTGCCAGCAGTTTTGGGGCAGGTTTCCCTCAGTACTTC.

This clonotype was counted only a few times. The chain has TRBV7-8 and TRBJ1-2; 8 bases agree with TRBD1. This CDR3 is built from 16 residues. With V trimmed by 3 bases and J by 1 base, 7 bases remained unmatched. The germline CDR1 and CDR2 sequences are SGHVS and FQNEAQ. Here the CDR3 DNA reads TGTGCCAGCAGCTTGGAGGGGACAGGTTATAACTATGGCTACACCTTC. It specifies CASSLEGTGYNYGYTF.

About this clonotype: A junction end diverges from the germline sequence, so it may reflect a read error. The rearrangement joins TRBV7-9 to TRBJ2-5; D could derive from TRBD1 or TRBD2 (5 bases each). Germline CDR1 reads SEHNR; CDR2 reads FQNEAQ (reference sequence). The CDR3 length is 16 residues. The CDR3 DNA follows: TGTGCCAGCACCTTACCCCCGCGAGGGGTTGGAGAGACCCAGTACTTC. As protein: CASTLPPRGVGETQYF.

This clonotype was counted only a few times. The chain links TRBV9 to TRBJ2-3; D may be TRBD2 (6 bases). The CDR3 extends over 13 amino acids. Germline loops: CDR1 SGDLS, CDR2 YYNGEE. Trimming removed 5 bases at V and 2 bases at J, with 9 bases between. CDR3 amino acids: CASRRDLTDTQYF. The CDR3 DNA follows: TGTGCCAGCAGGCGGGACCTCACAGATACGCAGTATTTT.

This chain connects TRBV5-4 to TRBJ2-7, with 9 nucleotides matching TRBD2. CDR3 length: 14 amino acids. Unmatched junction bases numbered 7, after V lost 2 bases and J lost 7 bases. Per germline, CDR1 SGHNT and CDR2 YYREEE (reference sequence). As DNA, the CDR3 is TGTGCCAGCAGCTTCGGCGGGGGGGCGGGAGAGCAGTACGTC. It codes for CASSFGGGAGEQYV.

The chain is built from TRBV5-1 and TRBJ1-6, with TRBD1 identical over 10 bases. The CDR3 has 17 residues. Trimming cost V 0 bases and J 9 bases; bases outside gene matches: 9. From germline, CDR1 is SGHRS and CDR2 YFSETQ. CDR3 residues: CASSLAGQGVFSSPLHF. The CDR3 coding sequence is TGCGCCAGCAGCTTGGCAGGACAGGGGGTCTTTAGTTCACCCCTCCACTTT.